This record covers a single T cell receptor beta chain. Its cognate antigen is unknown. This record comes from a study of tumor and adjacent non-tumor tissue in lung cancer. Study background: The cohort had about a dozen adenocarcinoma, a couple of squamous cell and 1 small cell patients. The study, taken as a whole, reports: Top 100 clones took a larger repertoire share in normal lung. Higher tumor TCR diversity was associated with shorter survival. Compared with tumor, normal lung showed significantly lower TCR diversity.

There are 15 residues in the CDR3. Trimming shortened V by 3 bases and J by 6 bases, and 17 bases separated the two germline ends. CDR1 SEHNR and CDR2 FQNEAQ come from the germline V gene (reference sequence). The library came from three nested PCR rounds adapted from ARM-PCR protocols. From the multiplex PCR reads, TCRdb called clonotypes with MiXCR, one entry per CDR3 protein. The profile shows about 86,000 distinct CDR3 sequences, under 80% of them singletons. No cell sorting was done before RNA was extracted from the tissue. This non-tumor lung sample came from over 3 cm beyond the tumor edge. The origin of this receptor is a woman aged 50 to 60 with non-small cell lung cancer. The chain is built from TRBV7-9 and TRBJ2-5; D is undetermined. Sequencing was done on a sample of distant non-tumor lung tissue. Here the CDR3 DNA reads TGTGCCAGCAGCTTGTCTTCTAGGGCCCCAAAGACCCAGTACTTC. Its protein is CASSLSSRAPKTQYF.